Listed below are T cell receptor beta chains from one sample, sequenced in a study of blood T cell repertoires in COVID-19. The method was immunoSEQ multiplex PCR; TCRdb's version includes in-frame clones alone and lacks a portion of them. The sample has about 270,000 clones; approximately 86% are singletons. Sequenced material: peripheral blood. Receptors originate from a man aged 35 to 55 with active or convalescent COVID-19. CDR3s leave out the opening cysteine and the closing phenylalanine or tryptophan. Size is omitted from some rows. Given values are once, few, many or a class for expanded clones.

cdr3_aa	clone_size	v_call	j_call
AWSGGGYYQPQH	few	TRBV30	TRBJ1-5
ASSLLPGASNYGYT	once	TRBV5-6	TRBJ1-2
ASSFGEDTQY	-	TRBV7-3	TRBJ2-3
ASSLAGEQF	-	TRBV11-1	TRBJ2-1
ASSDPTGRRYDEQF	-	TRBV2	TRBJ2-1
AWRLAGGISGELF	few	TRBV30	TRBJ2-2
ASSPRGFSGNQPQH	-	TRBV7-9	TRBJ1-5
ASSERTGSSYNSPLH	-	TRBV2	TRBJ1-6
ASRDILEAF	-	TRBV25-1	TRBJ1-1
ASSYGGQSTDTQY	-	TRBV5-8	TRBJ2-3
ASSESGTNEKLF	-	TRBV6-1	TRBJ1-4
ASSPGISSPLEQY	once	TRBV5-6	TRBJ2-7
ASTNSGGRAGELF	-	TRBV9	TRBJ2-2
ASSLNRVETQY	-	TRBV27	TRBJ2-5
VAGKGSYEQY	-	TRBV2	TRBJ2-7
ASSQITGLSGNTIY	-	TRBV3-1/TRBV3-2	TRBJ1-3
ASSSQGEQPQH	-	TRBV5-1	TRBJ1-5
ASMGRGDRFGNEQY	-	TRBV6-6	TRBJ2-7
ASSPRTSGRITDTQY	-	TRBV5-8	TRBJ2-3
ASRAGTGGYEQY	few	TRBV5-1	TRBJ2-7
ASSPRGQGEEKLF	-	TRBV3-1/TRBV3-2	TRBJ1-4
ASTSPSVGSPGTQY	-	TRBV2	TRBJ2-5
ASSLSLTGTEAF	-	TRBV27	TRBJ1-1
ASSLAEPGQGPYEQY	-	TRBV7-6	TRBJ2-7
ASSESGSPEWTDTQY	-	TRBV10-1	TRBJ2-3
ASSSTYEQY	-	TRBV11-2	TRBJ2-7
ASSLGGTQETQY	-	TRBV7-3	TRBJ2-5
ASSSTGEGSPLH	few	TRBV18	TRBJ1-6
ASSQDRDQPQH	-	TRBV7-6	TRBJ1-5
ASSSTGNTEAF	-	TRBV6-5	TRBJ1-1
AWSLTGRGNTIY	-	TRBV30	TRBJ1-3
ASGTSGSYNEQF	once	TRBV9	TRBJ2-1
ASRQGVNEQF	-	TRBV4-1	TRBJ2-1
ASSPGRTSGSKDTQY	-	TRBV11-2	TRBJ2-3
SANEGPLYGYT	-	TRBV20-1	TRBJ1-2
ASSLNRESGNTIY	-	TRBV13	TRBJ1-3
AWSLGRGRTEAF	-	TRBV30	TRBJ1-1
ASSKEDQGRVQAKNIQY	-	TRBV21-1	TRBJ2-4
AISESIAGEDGYT	-	TRBV10-3	TRBJ1-2
ASSQGYRDTYEKLF	-	TRBV4-1	TRBJ1-4
ASRTGTGRTEAF	-	TRBV5-1	TRBJ1-1
ASSIVRGEQF	-	TRBV19	TRBJ2-1
ASSQAEGTDTEAF	-	TRBV4-1	TRBJ1-1
SVEDLLLGPGGYGYT	once	TRBV29-1	TRBJ1-2
ATSGISGVEQF	-	TRBV15	TRBJ2-1
ASSGTGQGMTGELF	many	TRBV11-3	TRBJ2-2
ASSLSGRGTGELF	-	TRBV5-1	TRBJ2-2
ASSLPDAPTGLSDTQY	-	TRBV28	TRBJ2-3
ASHQTRTGVLTSPYEQY	-	TRBV5-8	TRBJ2-7
ASSTRRTGQETQY	-	TRBV5-1	TRBJ2-5